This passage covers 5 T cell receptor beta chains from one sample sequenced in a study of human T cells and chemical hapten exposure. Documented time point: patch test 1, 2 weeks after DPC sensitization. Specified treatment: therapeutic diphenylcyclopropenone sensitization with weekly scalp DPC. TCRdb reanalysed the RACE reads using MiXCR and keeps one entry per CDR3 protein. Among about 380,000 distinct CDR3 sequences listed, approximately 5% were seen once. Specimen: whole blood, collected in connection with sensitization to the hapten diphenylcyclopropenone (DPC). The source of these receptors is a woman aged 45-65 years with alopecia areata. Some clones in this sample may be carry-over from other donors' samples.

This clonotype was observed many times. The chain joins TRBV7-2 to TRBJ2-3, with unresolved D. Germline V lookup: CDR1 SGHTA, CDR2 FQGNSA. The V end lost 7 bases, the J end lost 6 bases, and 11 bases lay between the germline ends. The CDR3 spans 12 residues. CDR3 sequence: CASNVLGDTQYF. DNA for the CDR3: TGTGCCAGCAACGTGCTAGGGGATACGCAGTATTTT.

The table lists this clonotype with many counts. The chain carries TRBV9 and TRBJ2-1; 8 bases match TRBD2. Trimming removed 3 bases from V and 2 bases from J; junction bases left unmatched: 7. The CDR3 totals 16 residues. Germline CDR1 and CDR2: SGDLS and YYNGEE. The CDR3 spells CASSAGSGGPYNEQFF. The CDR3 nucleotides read TGTGCCAGCAGCGCGGGGAGCGGGGGCCCCTACAATGAGCAGTTCTTC.

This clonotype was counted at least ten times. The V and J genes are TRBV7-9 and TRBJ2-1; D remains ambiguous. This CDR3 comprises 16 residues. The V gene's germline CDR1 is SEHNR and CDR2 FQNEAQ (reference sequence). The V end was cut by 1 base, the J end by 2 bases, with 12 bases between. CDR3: CASSLVGPGPYNEQFF. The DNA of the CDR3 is TGTGCCAGCAGCTTAGTAGGCCCCGGCCCCTACAATGAGCAGTTCTTC.

CDR3 coding DNA: TGTGCCAGCAGCCAAGATCGCGGACAGCAAAACATTCAGTACTTC. Translating it yields CASSQDRGQQNIQYF. The gene calls are TRBV4-2 and TRBJ2-4; maybe TRBD1 (6 bases). CDR1 LGHNA and CDR2 YNFKEQ come from the germline V gene. V was clipped by 0 bases and J by 5 bases, with 11 bases between them. The CDR3 is 15 residues long.

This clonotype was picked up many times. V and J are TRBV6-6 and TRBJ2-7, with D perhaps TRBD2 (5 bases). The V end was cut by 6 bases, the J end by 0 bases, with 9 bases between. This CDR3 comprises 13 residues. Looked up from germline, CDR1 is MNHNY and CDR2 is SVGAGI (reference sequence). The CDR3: CASSVRDSYEQYF. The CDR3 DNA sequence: TGTGCCAGCAGCGTCCGGGACTCCTACGAGCAGTACTTC.